This paragraph covers one TCR beta chain sequence. Produced via immunoSEQ multiplex PCR; TCRdb's table is partial and in-frame only. The table shows about 170,000 clones, with around 93% occurring only once. The data were obtained in a study of blood T cell repertoires in COVID-19. Trimming took off 7 bases at V and 4 bases at J, with 16 bases between the two ends. This CDR3 contains 14 residues. Germline V gene data show CDR1 as LNHDA and CDR2 as SQIVND (reference sequence). Material for sequencing was peripheral blood. The sequence derives from a woman in her fifties or sixties with acute or convalescent COVID-19. The rearrangement uses TRBV19 and TRBJ1-2; D is possibly TRBD1 (6 bases). The CDR3, as DNA: TGTGCCAGTAACCCAAGGACAGTAGCCTATGGCTACACCTTC. Amino acids: CASNPRTVAYGYTF.